The 28 T cell receptor beta chains listed next were all sequenced from one sample in a study of blood T cell repertoires in COVID-19. Sequenced by immunoSEQ multiplex PCR; TCRdb stores in-frame clones only, minus some. The table shows more than 120,000 clones, with 87% occurring only once. The sequenced material came from peripheral blood. The receptors shown here come from a woman aged 45 to 65 with acute or convalescent COVID-19.

This clone has just one count. This chain links TRBV5-6 with TRBJ1-4; TRBD1 aligns across 11 bases. After removal of 7 bases from V and 8 bases from J, the junction contained 10 bases not matched to a gene. This CDR3 contains 15 residues. Germline CDR1 reads SGHDT; CDR2 reads YYEEEE. The CDR3 region has the DNA TGTGCCAGCGGATTTGGACAGGGGGCTTGGGAAAAACTGTTTTTT. This gives the protein CASGFGQGAWEKLFF. Combining the CDR3 with reference TRBV5-6 and TRBJ1-4 gives the whole variable domain DAGVTQSPTHLIKTRGQQVTLRCSPKSGHDTVSWYQQALGQGPQFIFQYYEEEERQRGNFPDRFSGHQFPNYSSELNVNALLLGDSALYLCASGFGQGAWEKLFFGSGTQLSVL.

V is TRBV13 and J is TRBJ2-3; 8 nucleotides match TRBD2. The CDR3 consists of 16 residues. V trimming: 1 base; J trimming: 5 bases; junction bases outside the gene matches: 8. Germline loops: CDR1 PRHDT, CDR2 FYEKMQ (reference sequence). CDR3 residues: CASSLESGSLGDTQYF. The DNA of the CDR3 is TGTGCCAGCAGCTTAGAGAGCGGGAGCTTGGGAGATACGCAGTATTTT.

The CDR3 protein is CATSPGQPVNTGELFF. The DNA of the CDR3 is TGCGCCACCTCTCCGGGACAACCCGTCAACACCGGGGAGCTGTTTTTT. The J gene is TRBJ2-2, the V gene TRBV5-1, with a possible D match to TRBD1 (6 bases). From germline, CDR1 is SGHRS and CDR2 YFSETQ. This CDR3 has 16 residues. V lost 9 bases and J 2 bases, leaving 20 bases between the germline ends.

This chain connects TRBV6-5 to TRBJ1-1; D unresolved. CDR1 and CDR2 from the germline V gene are MNHEY and SVGAGI. CDR3 size: 11 residues. The V and J ends lost 8 bases and 8 bases respectively, with 12 bases between them. As DNA, the CDR3 is TGTGCCAGCCTCCGTGGCTCGGAAGCTTTCTTT. Translated: CASLRGSEAFF.

This sequence joins TRBV7-2 and TRBJ1-5; D not resolved. This CDR3 comprises 15 residues. In germline, CDR1 is SGHTA, CDR2 FQGNSA. Trimming left V 2 bases short and J 0 bases short, with 8 bases between. In DNA form, the CDR3 reads TGTGCCAGCAGCTTACAGGCGTATAGCAATCAGCCCCAGCATTTT. Translating it yields CASSLQAYSNQPQHF.

This chain joins TRBV2 and TRBJ2-3; 7 nucleotides line up with TRBD2. This CDR3 region has 14 residues. The germline CDR1 and CDR2 sequences are SNHLY and FYNNEI. Unmatched junction bases numbered 5, after V lost 2 bases and J lost 6 bases. CDR3 sequence reads: CASSETGLGDTQYF. The CDR3 DNA follows: TGTGCCAGCAGTGAAACCGGACTAGGGGATACGCAGTATTTT.

This chain joins TRBV19 and TRBJ1-2; D might be TRBD1 (5 bases). In germline, CDR1 is LNHDA, CDR2 SQIVND (reference sequence). The CDR3 sequence is 12 residues long. The ends were cut back, 8 bases at V and 3 bases at J, with 10 bases in the middle. CDR3 coding DNA: TGTGCCAGTTCGGACACGTACTATGGCTACACCTTC. As protein: CASSDTYYGYTF.

The rearrangement links TRBV6-4 to TRBJ2-3; possible D gene TRBD2, 7 bases. Trimming took off 3 bases at V and 2 bases at J, with 12 bases between the two ends. Germline V lookup: CDR1 MRHNA, CDR2 SNTAGT. The CDR3 sequence is 15 residues long. CDR3 in amino acids: CASSDGGGDTDTQYF. The DNA for the CDR3 is TGTGCCAGCAGTGATGGCGGGGGCGACACAGATACGCAGTATTTT.

This chain links TRBV7-9 with TRBJ1-2; D call uncertain. V lost 5 bases and J 0 bases, leaving 13 bases between the germline ends. The germline V gene encodes CDR1 SEHNR and CDR2 FQNEAQ (reference sequence). The CDR3 covers 15 residues. This CDR3 reads CASSGTQSANYGYTF. Written as DNA, the CDR3 is TGTGCCAGCAGCGGCACCCAATCAGCTAACTATGGCTACACCTTC.

The chain joins TRBV9 to TRBJ2-3; D remains unclear. The CDR3 extends over 14 amino acids. Germline values: CDR1 SGDLS, CDR2 YYNGEE. V was cut by 4 bases and J by 6 bases, with 15 bases left in between. CDR3 in DNA: TGTGCCAGCAGCCTTGGGCCCGGTGGGGATACGCAGTATTTT. Translation gives CASSLGPGGDTQYF.

J is TRBJ1-2 and V is TRBV25-1; D call uncertain. The CDR3 totals 14 residues. In germline, CDR1 is MGHDK, CDR2 SYGVNS. Trimming removed 0 bases at V and 6 bases at J, with 11 bases between. This CDR3 is CASSEYRREDGYTF. CDR3 in DNA: TGTGCCAGCAGTGAATATCGCCGGGAGGATGGCTACACCTTC.

The chain couples TRBV21-1 to TRBJ1-2. TRBV21-1 is reported as a pseudogene. The CDR3 has 9 residues. CDR3 amino acids: CATTELYTF. CDR3 DNA sequence: TGTGCCACAACCGAACTCTACACCTTC.

The chain employs TRBV6-1 and TRBJ2-2; no clear D. Germline V CDR1 and CDR2: MNHNS, SASEGT. Between the trimmed V and J ends, which lost 1 base and 5 bases, there was a span of 5 bases. The CDR3 sequence is 13 residues long. CDR3 nucleotide sequence: TGTGCCAGCAGTGAAGTAGAGACCGGGGAGCTGTTTTTT. It translates to CASSEVETGELFF.

J is TRBJ1-1 and V is TRBV7-3; weak D call: TRBD1 (5 bases). Deletions cut 3 bases from V and 8 bases from J, with 10 bases between. Germline lookup yields CDR1 SGHTA and CDR2 FQGTGA. The CDR3 length is 12 residues. DNA of the CDR3: TGTGCCAGCAGCTTCTTCGGGGGGGAAGCTTTCTTT. Translated, it gives CASSFFGGEAFF.

The rearrangement joins TRBV2 to TRBJ1-1; D remains ambiguous. Germline CDR1 SNHLY, CDR2 FYNNEI. With 1 base removed from V and 6 bases from J, the gap between germline ends came to 15 bases. This CDR3 spans 15 amino acids. The CDR3 loop is CASSEETGFGSEAFF. For the CDR3, the DNA is TGTGCCAGCAGTGAAGAAACGGGGTTTGGGTCTGAAGCTTTCTTT.

The rearrangement joins TRBV2 to TRBJ2-7, with 10 bases aligning to TRBD2. Germline V gene data show CDR1 as SNHLY and CDR2 as FYNNEI. Trimming took 2 bases from V and 5 from J; bases not matched to a gene: 6. This CDR3 comprises 15 residues. The chain's CDR3 is CASSEWSGGADEQYF. The CDR3 region has the DNA TGTGCCAGCAGTGAATGGAGCGGGGGGGCCGACGAGCAGTACTTC.

The rearrangement links TRBV6-2 or TRBV6-3 to TRBJ2-7, with 9 bases lining up with TRBD1. The CDR3 sequence is 15 residues long. After removal of 6 bases from V and 9 bases from J, the junction contained 15 bases not matched to a gene. The germline CDR1 and CDR2 sequences are MNHEY and SVGEGT. The CDR3 is CASSDGQGREKGQYF. The CDR3 region has the DNA TGTGCCAGCAGCGACGGACAGGGGAGGGAGAAAGGGCAGTACTTC.

The gene calls are TRBV30 and TRBJ2-7; TRBD1 is a possible D gene (6 bases). The germline V and J ends were trimmed by 0 bases and 1 base, with 10 bases remaining between them. CDR3 length equals 14 residues. Germline assignment: CDR1 GTSNPN and CDR2 SVGIG (reference sequence). The CDR3: CAWSVGQTSYEQYF. In DNA, the CDR3 is TGTGCCTGGAGTGTTGGACAGACTTCCTACGAGCAGTACTTC. The complete variable domain, with remaining parts taken from reference TRBV30 and TRBJ2-7, reads SQTIHQWPATLVQPVGSPLSLECTVEGTSNPNLYWYRQAAGRGLQLLFYSVGIGQISSEVPQNLSASRPQDRQFILSSKKLLLSDSGFYLCAWSVGQTSYEQYFGPGTRLTVT.

This chain joins TRBV5-6 and TRBJ1-5, with D unresolved. The CDR3 contains 14 residues. Trimming shortened V by 1 base and J by 0 bases, and 5 bases separated the two germline ends. CDR1 and CDR2 from the germline V gene are SGHDT and YYEEEE. The CDR3 DNA sequence: TGTGCCAGCAGCTTGACTGGTAGCAATCAGCCCCAGCATTTT. Its translation: CASSLTGSNQPQHF.

This sequence joins TRBV6-6 and TRBJ2-1, with 7 bases that match TRBD1. The germline V gene encodes CDR1 MNHNY and CDR2 SVGAGI (reference sequence). CDR3 length: 16 amino acids. V gave up 0 bases and J gave up 6 bases; unmatched junction bases: 8. As DNA, the CDR3 is TGTGCCAGCAGTTACTCGACTGGACAGGTCACCAATGAGCAGTTCTTC. Protein: CASSYSTGQVTNEQFF.

The gene calls are TRBV30 and TRBJ2-7, with a weak D call TRBD2 (6 bases). The V end lost 0 bases, the J end lost 9 bases, and 15 bases lay between the germline ends. This CDR3 spans 13 amino acids. CDR1 is GTSNPN, CDR2 SVGIG, per germline (reference sequence). The CDR3 loop reads CAWSVLGGDGQYF. CDR3 in DNA: TGTGCCTGGAGTGTACTCGGCGGGGACGGGCAGTACTTC.

The CDR3 sequence: CASGTDFPQHF. In nucleotides, the CDR3 is TGTGCCAGCGGTACCGACTTTCCCCAGCATTTT. This chain joins TRBV6-5 and TRBJ1-5; D is undetermined. Germline CDR1 is MNHEY and CDR2 is SVGAGI. Trimming cost V 8 bases and J 10 bases, with 12 bases left between them. The CDR3 is 11 amino acids.

The chain combines TRBV15 with TRBJ2-1; no firm D call. This CDR3 is 15 amino acids long. V lost 0 bases, J lost 4 bases, and 10 bases lay in between. The V gene's germline CDR1 is LNHNV and CDR2 YYDKDF (reference sequence). The CDR3 is CATSREQANYNEQFF. CDR3 sequence (DNA): TGTGCCACCAGCAGAGAGCAGGCGAATTACAATGAGCAGTTCTTC.

The chain is built from TRBV5-1 and TRBJ1-6; TRBD1 aligns across 11 bases. The CDR3 is 15 amino acids. Germline loops: CDR1 SGHRS, CDR2 YFSETQ. J lost 8 bases, V lost 7 bases, and 8 bases had no gene match. The CDR3: CASGRTGGFDSPLHF. The CDR3 nucleotides are TGCGCCAGCGGACGGACAGGGGGCTTTGATTCACCCCTCCACTTT.

The CDR3 protein is CASSYSTGAGNTIYF. The CDR3 nucleotides read TGTGCCAGCAGTTACTCGACAGGGGCTGGAAACACCATATATTTT. This chain joins TRBV6-5 and TRBJ1-3; TRBD1 aligns across 8 bases. J gave up 2 bases and V 0 bases, and 0 bases lay outside the gene matches. Looked up from germline, CDR1 is MNHEY and CDR2 is SVGAGI. The CDR3 totals 15 residues.

The genes are TRBV10-3 and TRBJ1-2; D is perhaps TRBD1 (5 bases). V lost 5 bases to trimming and J lost 8 bases, with 24 bases between them. There are 16 residues in the CDR3. Per germline, CDR1 ENHRY and CDR2 SYGVKD. The CDR3 loop is CAISMGSGQGGEGYTF. In DNA form, the CDR3 reads TGTGCCATCAGTATGGGCTCGGGTCAGGGAGGCGAGGGCTACACCTTC.

This rearrangement joins TRBV19 to TRBJ1-2; TRBD1 matches 8 bases. V trimming: 6 bases; J trimming: 4 bases; junction bases outside the gene matches: 10. The CDR3 extends over 15 amino acids. The germline V gene encodes CDR1 LNHDA and CDR2 SQIVND (reference sequence). The DNA for the CDR3 is TGTGCCAGTAGGATCGGACAGGGTGAAGGCTATGGCTACACCTTC. Amino acid sequence: CASRIGQGEGYGYTF.

This clone has just one count. The J gene is TRBJ2-2, the V gene TRBV4-1; D perhaps matches TRBD1 (6 bases). The CDR3 covers 16 residues. From germline, CDR1 is MGHRA and CDR2 YSYEKL. Trimming removed 0 bases from V and 1 base from J, with 9 bases in between. The CDR3 region has the DNA TGCGCCAGCAGCCAAGATGTAGGGGGGAACACCGGGGAGCTGTTTTTT. This translates into CASSQDVGGNTGELFF.